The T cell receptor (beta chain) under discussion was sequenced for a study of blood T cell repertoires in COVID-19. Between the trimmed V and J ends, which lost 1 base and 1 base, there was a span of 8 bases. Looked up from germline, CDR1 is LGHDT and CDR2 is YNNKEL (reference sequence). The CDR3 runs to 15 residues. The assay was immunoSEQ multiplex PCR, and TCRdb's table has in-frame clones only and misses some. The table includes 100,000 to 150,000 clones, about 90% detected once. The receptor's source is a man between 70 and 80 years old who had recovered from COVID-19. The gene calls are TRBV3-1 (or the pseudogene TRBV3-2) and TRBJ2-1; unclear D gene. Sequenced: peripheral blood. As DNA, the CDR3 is TGTGCCAGCAGCCAAGGCTGGGCTTCCTACAATGAGCAGTTCTTC. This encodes CASSQGWASYNEQFF.